This T cell receptor beta chain was documented in a study of OX40 agonist ivuxolimab in advanced cancers. The CDR3 is 16 residues long. Germline V gives CDR1 SGHTA, CDR2 FQGNSA. The V end lost 3 bases, the J end lost 4 bases, and 16 bases lay between the germline ends. Repertoires were generated with immunoSEQ multiplex PCR, while TCRdb's copy carries only in-frame clones and drops some. The sample includes about 80,000 clones, 90% to 95% of them seen just once. The material was CD4+ or CD8+ T cells sorted from blood, obtained in a trial of the OX40 agonist ivuxolimab. The TCR originated in an adult with an advanced solid tumor such as melanoma, head and neck, liver or kidney cancer. This chain uses TRBV7-2 with TRBJ1-3; D is undetermined. This CDR3 reads CASSFYGPPGGNTIYF. CDR3 nucleotides: TGTGCCAGCAGCTTTTACGGGCCCCCGGGCGGAAACACCATATATTTT.